The 6 T cell receptor beta chains in this list originate from one sample, sequenced in a study of prognosis after radiotherapy for stage I lung cancer. Genomic DNA yielded TCR beta CDR3, amplified by two-round multiplex PCR. Each TRBV and TRBJ gene had its own primer in the first PCR round. TCRdb re-derived calls from the multiplex PCR reads in MiXCR, one entry per CDR3 protein. The table has about 14,000 distinct CDR3 sequences, just under 30% seen once. Sequencing was performed on PBMCs, taken before or after stereotactic body radiation therapy (not recorded which). The source is a donor over 45 with non-small cell lung cancer.

This clonotype has only one observation. V and J are TRBV7-8 and TRBJ2-1; TRBD1 agrees at 10 bases. Losses at the gene ends were 1 base for V and 5 bases for J; bases not matched to a gene: 2. The CDR3 length is 15 residues. Germline CDR1 is SGHVS and CDR2 is FQNEAQ. The CDR3 sequence is CASSLGDRGNNEQFF. Written as DNA, the CDR3 is TGTGCCAGCAGCTTAGGGGACAGGGGCAACAATGAGCAGTTCTTC.

To note about this clonotype: A far larger clone is a single base away, which makes a read error likely. The rearrangement links TRBV6-2 or TRBV6-3 to TRBJ2-5; TRBD2 agrees at 8 bases. The DNA matches TRBJ2-1 better at its end, which makes the J call doubtful. Germline V CDR1 and CDR2: MNHEY, SVGEGT. The CDR3 extends over 17 amino acids. This chain's CDR3 is CASRELPQREKRYEQFF. The CDR3 nucleotides are TGTGCCAGCAGGGAGCTACCCCAGCGGGAGAAAAGGTATGAGCAGTTCTTC.

Concerning this clonotype itself: No conserved phenylalanine or tryptophan ends this CDR3, so it is likely a read error. It is unclear where the CDR3 begins or ends on the DNA, so no DNA is shown, and the CDR3 is as TCRdb lists it. V is TRBV6-2 or TRBV6-3 and J is TRBJ2-2; the table's D gene call, TRBD1, was not cross checked with the DNA. Termini included, the CDR3 measures 15 amino acids. Looked up from germline, CDR1 is MNHEY and CDR2 is SVGEGT. The CDR3 sequence: CASSYTGRNTGELFI.

This clonotype was observed at least ten times. V and J are TRBV18 and TRBJ1-5; no reliable D call. This CDR3 spans 14 amino acids. With 0 bases removed from V and 0 bases from J, the gap between germline ends came to 3 bases. The germline V gene encodes CDR1 KGHSH and CDR2 LQKENI. The CDR3 loop reads CASSPPDSNQPQHF. The CDR3 nucleotides read TGTGCCAGCTCACCACCGGATAGCAATCAGCCCCAGCATTTT.

This clonotype was observed at least ten times. This rearrangement joins TRBV5-6 to TRBJ2-2; weak D call: TRBD1 (6 bases). The CDR3 consists of 15 residues. V was pared by 0 bases and J by 4 bases, with 10 bases between. The germline CDR1 and CDR2 sequences are SGHDT and YYEEEE. The CDR3 sequence is CASSLVGARTGELFF. CDR3 sequence (DNA): TGTGCCAGCAGCTTGGTGGGGGCGCGCACCGGGGAGCTGTTTTTT.

This clonotype has a count of ten or more. The rearrangement uses TRBV2 and TRBJ1-2; D unresolved. Germline assignment: CDR1 SNHLY and CDR2 FYNNEI. Trimming pared 2 bases from V and 3 bases from J, leaving 10 bases between. CDR3 size: 14 residues. In DNA form, the CDR3 reads TGTGCCAGCAGTGAAATGGTCGATTACTATGGCTACACCTTC. It codes for CASSEMVDYYGYTF.